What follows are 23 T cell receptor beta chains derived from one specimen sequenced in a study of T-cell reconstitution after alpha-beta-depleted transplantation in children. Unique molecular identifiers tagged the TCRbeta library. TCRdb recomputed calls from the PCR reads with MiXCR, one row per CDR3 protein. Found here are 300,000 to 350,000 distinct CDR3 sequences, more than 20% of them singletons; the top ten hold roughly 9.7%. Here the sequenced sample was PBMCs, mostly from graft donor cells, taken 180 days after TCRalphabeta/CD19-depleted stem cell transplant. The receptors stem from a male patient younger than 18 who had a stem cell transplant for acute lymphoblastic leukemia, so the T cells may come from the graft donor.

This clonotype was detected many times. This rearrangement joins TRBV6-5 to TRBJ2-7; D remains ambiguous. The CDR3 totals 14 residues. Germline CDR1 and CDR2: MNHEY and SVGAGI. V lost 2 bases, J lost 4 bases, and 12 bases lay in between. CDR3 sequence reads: CASSYIPTAYEQYF. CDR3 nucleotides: TGTGCCAGCAGTTACATCCCCACTGCTTACGAGCAGTACTTC.

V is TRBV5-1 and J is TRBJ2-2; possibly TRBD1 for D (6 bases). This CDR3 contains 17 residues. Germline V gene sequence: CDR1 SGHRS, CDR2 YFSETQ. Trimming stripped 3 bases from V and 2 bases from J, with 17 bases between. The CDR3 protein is CASSSGWLQGNTGELFF. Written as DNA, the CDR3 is TGCGCCAGCAGCTCCGGGTGGCTACAGGGTAACACCGGGGAGCTGTTTTTT.

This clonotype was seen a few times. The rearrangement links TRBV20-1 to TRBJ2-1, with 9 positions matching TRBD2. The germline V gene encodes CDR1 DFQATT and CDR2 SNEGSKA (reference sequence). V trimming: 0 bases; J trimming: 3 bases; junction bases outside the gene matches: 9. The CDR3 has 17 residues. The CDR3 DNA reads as TGCAGTGCTAGAGATCGGGAGGGGACTAGCCACTACAATGAGCAGTTCTTC. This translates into CSARDREGTSHYNEQFF.

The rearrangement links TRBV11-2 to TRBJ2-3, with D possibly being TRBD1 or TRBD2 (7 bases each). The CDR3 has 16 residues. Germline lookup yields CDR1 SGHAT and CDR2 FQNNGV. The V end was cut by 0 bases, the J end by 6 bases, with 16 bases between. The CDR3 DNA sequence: TGTGCCAGCAGCTTAGATCCAGGGGGAGGGCCGGATACGCAGTATTTT. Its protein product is CASSLDPGGGPDTQYF.

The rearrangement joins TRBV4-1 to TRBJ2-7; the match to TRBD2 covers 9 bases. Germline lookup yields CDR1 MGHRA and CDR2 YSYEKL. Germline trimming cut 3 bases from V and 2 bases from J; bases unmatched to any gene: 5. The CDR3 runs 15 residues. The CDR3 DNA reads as TGCGCCAGCAGCCAGGGACTAGCTCCTACCTACGAGCAGTACTTC. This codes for CASSQGLAPTYEQYF.

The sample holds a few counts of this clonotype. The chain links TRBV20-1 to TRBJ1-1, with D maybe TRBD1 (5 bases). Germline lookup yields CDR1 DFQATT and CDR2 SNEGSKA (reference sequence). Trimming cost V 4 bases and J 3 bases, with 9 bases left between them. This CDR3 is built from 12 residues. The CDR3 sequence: CSAKRGYTEAFF. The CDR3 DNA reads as TGCAGTGCTAAAAGGGGATACACTGAAGCTTTCTTT.

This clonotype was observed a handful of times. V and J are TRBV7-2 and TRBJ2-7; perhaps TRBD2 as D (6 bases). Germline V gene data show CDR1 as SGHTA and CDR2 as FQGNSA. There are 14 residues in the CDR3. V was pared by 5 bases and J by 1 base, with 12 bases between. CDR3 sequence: CASSVGLESYEQYF. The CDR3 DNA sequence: TGTGCCAGCAGCGTGGGACTCGAATCCTACGAGCAGTACTTC.

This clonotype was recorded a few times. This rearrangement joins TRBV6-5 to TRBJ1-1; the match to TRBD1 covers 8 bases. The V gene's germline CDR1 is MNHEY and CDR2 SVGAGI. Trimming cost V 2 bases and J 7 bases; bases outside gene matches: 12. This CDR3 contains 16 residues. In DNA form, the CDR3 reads TGTGCCAGCAGTTACCTCGGGACAGGTCGAGTTGATGAAGCTTTCTTT. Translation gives CASSYLGTGRVDEAFF.

In nucleotides, the CDR3 is TGTGCCAGCAGCTTAACTAGGGGTCGAGGGAATGAGCAGTTCTTC. Amino acid sequence: CASSLTRGRGNEQFF. The chain is built from TRBV7-9 and TRBJ2-1; D tentatively reads TRBD1 or TRBD2 (5 bases each). This CDR3 spans 15 amino acids. Trimming shortened V by 2 bases and J by 7 bases, and 15 bases separated the two germline ends. From germline, CDR1 is SEHNR and CDR2 FQNEAQ (reference sequence).

This CDR3 reads CASSPLASGTEQYF. The CDR3 DNA follows: TGTGCCAGCTCACCACTCGCCAGTGGGACCGAGCAGTACTTC. The chain combines TRBV18 with TRBJ2-7; possibly TRBD1 or TRBD2 for D (5 bases each). The V end was cut by 1 base, the J end by 6 bases, with 13 bases between. Germline loops: CDR1 KGHSH, CDR2 LQKENI. The CDR3 is made up of 14 amino acids.

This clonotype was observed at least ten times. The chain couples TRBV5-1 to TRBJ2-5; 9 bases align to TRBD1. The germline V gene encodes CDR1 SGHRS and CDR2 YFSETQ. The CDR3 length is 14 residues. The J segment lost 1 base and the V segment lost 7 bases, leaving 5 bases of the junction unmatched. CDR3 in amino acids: CASGQGSLQETQYF. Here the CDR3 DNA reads TGCGCCAGCGGACAGGGGAGCCTCCAAGAGACCCAGTACTTC. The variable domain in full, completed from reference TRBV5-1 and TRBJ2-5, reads KAGVTQTPRYLIKTRGQQVTLSCSPISGHRSVSWYQQTPGQGLQFLFEYFSETQRNKGNFPGRFSGRQFSNSRSEMNVSTLELGDSALYLCASGQGSLQETQYFGPGTRLLVL.

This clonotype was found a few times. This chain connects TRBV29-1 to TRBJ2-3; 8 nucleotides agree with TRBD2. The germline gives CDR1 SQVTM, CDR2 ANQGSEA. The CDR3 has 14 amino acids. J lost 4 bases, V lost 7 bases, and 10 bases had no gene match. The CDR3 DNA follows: TGCAGCGCCAAAGCGGGAGTCGTTGCAGATACGCAGTATTTT. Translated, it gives CSAKAGVVADTQYF.

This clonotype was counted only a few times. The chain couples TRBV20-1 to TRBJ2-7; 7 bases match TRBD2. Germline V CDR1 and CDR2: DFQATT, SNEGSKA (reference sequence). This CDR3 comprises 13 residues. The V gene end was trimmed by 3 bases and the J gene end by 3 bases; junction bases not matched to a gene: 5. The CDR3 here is CSASRGSGYEQYF. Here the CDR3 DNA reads TGCAGTGCTAGCCGCGGGAGTGGCTACGAGCAGTACTTC.

The CDR3 DNA reads as TGTGCCAGCAGCTTCCTCGCGGGTTTAATGTACTTC. As protein: CASSFLAGLMYF. V gene TRBV7-9 combines with J gene TRBJ2-5; tentatively, D is TRBD2 (5 bases). The CDR3 is 12 amino acids. The germline V gene has CDR1 SEHNR and CDR2 FQNEAQ (reference sequence). V lost 3 bases, J lost 13 bases, and 15 bases lay in between.

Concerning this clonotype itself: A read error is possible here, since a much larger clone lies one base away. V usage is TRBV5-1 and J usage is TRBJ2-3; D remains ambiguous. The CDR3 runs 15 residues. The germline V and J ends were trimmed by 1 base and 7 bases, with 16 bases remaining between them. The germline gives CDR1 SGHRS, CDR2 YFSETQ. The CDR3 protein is CASSLSVASVYTQYF. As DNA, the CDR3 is TGCGCCAGCAGCTTGTCGGTGGCGTCCGTGTATACGCAGTATTTT.

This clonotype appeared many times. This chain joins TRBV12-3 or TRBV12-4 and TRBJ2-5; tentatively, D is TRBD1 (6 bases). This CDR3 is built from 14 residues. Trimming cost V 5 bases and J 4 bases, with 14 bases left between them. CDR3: CASSLRGSRETQYF. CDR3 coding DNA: TGTGCCAGCAGTCTCAGGGGTTCCAGAGAGACCCAGTACTTC.

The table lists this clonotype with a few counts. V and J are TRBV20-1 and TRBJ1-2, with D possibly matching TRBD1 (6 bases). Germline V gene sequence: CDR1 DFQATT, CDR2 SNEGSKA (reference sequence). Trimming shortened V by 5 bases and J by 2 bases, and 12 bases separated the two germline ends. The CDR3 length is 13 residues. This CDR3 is CSAGGTPNYGYTF. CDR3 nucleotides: TGCAGTGCTGGTGGGACACCCAACTATGGCTACACCTTC.

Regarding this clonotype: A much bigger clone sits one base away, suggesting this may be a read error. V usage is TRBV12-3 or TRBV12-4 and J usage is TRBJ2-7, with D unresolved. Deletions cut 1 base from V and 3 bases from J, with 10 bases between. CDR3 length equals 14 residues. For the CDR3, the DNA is TGTGCCAGCAGTTTAGTCTGGAATGACTACGAGCAGTACTTC. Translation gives CASSLVWNDYEQYF.

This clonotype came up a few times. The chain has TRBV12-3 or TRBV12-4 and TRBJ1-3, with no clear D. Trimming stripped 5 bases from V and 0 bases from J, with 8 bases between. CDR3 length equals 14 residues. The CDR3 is CASSPDGSGNTIYF. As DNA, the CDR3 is TGTGCCAGCAGTCCCGATGGCTCTGGAAACACCATATATTTT.

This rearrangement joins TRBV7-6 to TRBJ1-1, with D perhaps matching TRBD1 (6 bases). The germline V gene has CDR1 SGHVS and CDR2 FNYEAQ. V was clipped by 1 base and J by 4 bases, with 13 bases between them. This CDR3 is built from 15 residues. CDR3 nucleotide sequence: TGTGCCAGCAGCTTAGGGAGGGGGAGGAGCACTGAAGCTTTCTTT. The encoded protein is CASSLGRGRSTEAFF.

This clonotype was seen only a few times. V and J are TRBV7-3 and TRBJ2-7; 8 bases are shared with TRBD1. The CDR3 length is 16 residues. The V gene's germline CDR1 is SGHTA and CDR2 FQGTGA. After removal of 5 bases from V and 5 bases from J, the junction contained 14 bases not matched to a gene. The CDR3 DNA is TGTGCCAGCAGCCGAAGATTTGACAGGGGTAGGGACGAGCAGTACTTC. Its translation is CASSRRFDRGRDEQYF. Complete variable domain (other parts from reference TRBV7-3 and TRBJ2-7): GAGVSQTPSNKVTEKGKYVELRCDPISGHTALYWYRQSLGQGPEFLIYFQGTGAADDSGLPNDRFFAVRPEGSVSTLKIQRTERGDSAVYLCASSRRFDRGRDEQYFGPGTRLTVT.

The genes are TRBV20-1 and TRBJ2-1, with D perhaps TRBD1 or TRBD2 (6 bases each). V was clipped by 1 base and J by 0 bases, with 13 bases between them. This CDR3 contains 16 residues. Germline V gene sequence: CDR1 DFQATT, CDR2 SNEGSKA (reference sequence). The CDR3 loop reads CSARGLADSSYNEQFF. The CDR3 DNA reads TGCAGTGCTAGAGGCTTAGCGGACAGCTCCTACAATGAGCAGTTCTTC.

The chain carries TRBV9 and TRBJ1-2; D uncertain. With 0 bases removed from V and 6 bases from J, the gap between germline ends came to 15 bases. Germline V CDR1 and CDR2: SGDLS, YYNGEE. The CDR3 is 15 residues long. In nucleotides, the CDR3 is TGTGCCAGCAGCGTAGCCGGAACGATGTCGAATGGCTACACCTTC. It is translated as CASSVAGTMSNGYTF.